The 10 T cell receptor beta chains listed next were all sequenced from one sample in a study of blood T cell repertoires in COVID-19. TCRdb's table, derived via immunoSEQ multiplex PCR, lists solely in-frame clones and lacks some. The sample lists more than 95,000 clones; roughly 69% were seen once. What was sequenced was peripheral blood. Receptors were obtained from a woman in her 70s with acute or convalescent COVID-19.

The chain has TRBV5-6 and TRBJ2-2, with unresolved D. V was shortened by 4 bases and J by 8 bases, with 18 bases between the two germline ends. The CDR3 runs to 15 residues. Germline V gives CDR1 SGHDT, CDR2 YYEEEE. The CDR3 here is CASSLESPLRGELFF. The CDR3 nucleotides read TGTGCCAGCAGCCTAGAGTCCCCCTTGAGGGGGGAGCTGTTTTTT.

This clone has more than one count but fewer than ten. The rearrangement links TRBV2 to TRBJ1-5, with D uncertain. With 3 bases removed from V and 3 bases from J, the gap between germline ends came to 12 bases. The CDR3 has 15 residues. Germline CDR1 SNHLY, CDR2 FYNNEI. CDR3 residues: CASSEGSQLNQPQHF. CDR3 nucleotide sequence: TGTGCCAGCAGTGAGGGCAGTCAACTCAATCAGCCCCAGCATTTT. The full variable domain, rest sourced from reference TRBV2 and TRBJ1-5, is EPEVTQTPSHQVTQMGQEVILRCVPISNHLYFYWYRQILGQKVEFLVSFYNNEISEKSEIFDDQFSVERPDGSNFTLKIRSTKLEDSAMYFCASSEGSQLNQPQHFGDGTRLSIL.

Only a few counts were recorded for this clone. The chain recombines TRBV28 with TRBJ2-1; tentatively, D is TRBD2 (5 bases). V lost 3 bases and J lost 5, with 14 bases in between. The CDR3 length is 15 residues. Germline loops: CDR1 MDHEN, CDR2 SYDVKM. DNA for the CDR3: TGTGCCAGCAGTTTCCCGGGTGGGAGCAACAATGAGCAGTTCTTC. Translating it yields CASSFPGGSNNEQFF. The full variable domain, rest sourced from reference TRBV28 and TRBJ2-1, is DVKVTQSSRYLVKRTGEKVFLECVQDMDHENMFWYRQDPGLGLRLIYFSYDVKMKEKGDIPEGYSVSREKKERFSLILESASTNQTSMYLCASSFPGGSNNEQFFGPGTRLTVL.

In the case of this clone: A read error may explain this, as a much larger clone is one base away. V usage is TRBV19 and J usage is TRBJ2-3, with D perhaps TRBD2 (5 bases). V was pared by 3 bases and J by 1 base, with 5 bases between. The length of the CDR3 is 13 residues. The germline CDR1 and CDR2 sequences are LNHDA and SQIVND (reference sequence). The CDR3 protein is CASSIGGTDTQYF. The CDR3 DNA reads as TGTGCCAGTAGTATCGGGGGCACAGATACGCAGTATTTT.

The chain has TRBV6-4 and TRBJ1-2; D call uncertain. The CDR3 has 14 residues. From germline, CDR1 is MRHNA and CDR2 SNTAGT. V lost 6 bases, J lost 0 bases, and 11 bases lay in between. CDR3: CASRDDNPNYGYTF. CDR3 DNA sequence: TGTGCCAGCAGGGACGACAACCCTAACTATGGCTACACCTTC.

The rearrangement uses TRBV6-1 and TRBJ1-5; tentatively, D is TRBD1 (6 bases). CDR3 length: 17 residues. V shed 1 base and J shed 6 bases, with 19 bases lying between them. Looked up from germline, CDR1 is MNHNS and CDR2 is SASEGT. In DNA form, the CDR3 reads TGTGCCAGCAGTGAAGTTTTATCCCGGCAGGGGAGTCAGCCCCAGCATTTT. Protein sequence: CASSEVLSRQGSQPQHF.

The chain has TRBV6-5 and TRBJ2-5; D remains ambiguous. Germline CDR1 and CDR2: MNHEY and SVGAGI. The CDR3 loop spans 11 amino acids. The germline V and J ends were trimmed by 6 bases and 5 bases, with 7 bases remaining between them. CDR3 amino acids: CASRLGETQYF. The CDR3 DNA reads TGTGCCAGCAGGCTCGGGGAGACCCAGTACTTC.

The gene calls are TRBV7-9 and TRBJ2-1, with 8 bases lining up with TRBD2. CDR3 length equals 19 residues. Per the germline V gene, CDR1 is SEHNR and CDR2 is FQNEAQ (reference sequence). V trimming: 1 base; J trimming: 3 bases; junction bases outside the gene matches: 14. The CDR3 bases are TGTGCCAGCAGCTTAGAACCTGGGGTAGTAGCGGGGTTCTACAATGAGCAGTTCTTC. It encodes CASSLEPGVVAGFYNEQFF. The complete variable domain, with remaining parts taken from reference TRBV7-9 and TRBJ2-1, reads DTGVSQNPRHKITKRGQNVTFRCDPISEHNRLYWYRQTLGQGPEFLTYFQNEAQLEKSRLLSDRFSAERPKGSFSTLEIQRTEQGDSAMYLCASSLEPGVVAGFYNEQFFGPGTRLTVL.

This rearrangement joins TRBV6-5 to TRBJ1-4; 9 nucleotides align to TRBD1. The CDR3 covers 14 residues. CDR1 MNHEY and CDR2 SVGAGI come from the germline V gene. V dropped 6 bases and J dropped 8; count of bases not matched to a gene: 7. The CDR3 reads CASRSTGGEEKLFF. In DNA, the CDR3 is TGTGCCAGCAGATCGACAGGGGGTGAAGAAAAACTGTTTTTT.

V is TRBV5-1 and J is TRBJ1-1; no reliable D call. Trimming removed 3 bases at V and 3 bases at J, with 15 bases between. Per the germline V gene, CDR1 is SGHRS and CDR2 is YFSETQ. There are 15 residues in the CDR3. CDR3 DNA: TGCGCCAGCAGCTCCGGACTCTCTCAGGACACTGAAGCTTTCTTT. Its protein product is CASSSGLSQDTEAFF.